One and the same sample provided the 15 T cell receptor beta chains below, sequenced in a study of T cell clonotyping in hematopoietic cell transplantation. Assay: immunoSEQ multiplex PCR; the TCRdb copy retains only in-frame clones and omits some. The sample has 15,000 or so clones, around 70% seen once. The specimen was peripheral blood mononuclear cells. All receptors derive from a woman aged 60 to 75 in good health. Some clones in this sample may be carry-over from other donors' samples.

The DNA of the CDR3 is TGCAGCGTTGGCCCAGCGATTCGGGCTTTCTTT. It is translated as CSVGPAIRAFF. The chain links TRBV29-1 to TRBJ1-1; no reliable D call. Trimming left V 4 bases short and J 11 bases short, with 14 bases between. The length of the CDR3 is 11 residues. Germline CDR1 reads SQVTM; CDR2 reads ANQGSEA.

The chain recombines TRBV30 with TRBJ2-6; D is undetermined. The CDR3 sequence is 19 residues long. Trimming removed 0 bases at V and 1 base at J, with 19 bases between. Germline CDR1 is GTSNPN and CDR2 is SVGIG (reference sequence). The CDR3 sequence is CAWSVPAHVADSGANVLTF. The CDR3 nucleotides read TGTGCCTGGAGTGTACCTGCGCACGTTGCAGATTCTGGGGCCAACGTCCTGACTTTC.

The chain couples TRBV5-6 to TRBJ2-2; D unclear. V was pared by 4 bases and J by 5 bases, with 6 bases between. This CDR3 has 12 amino acids. Per the germline V gene, CDR1 is SGHDT and CDR2 is YYEEEE. The CDR3 DNA follows: TGTGCCAGCAGCAAGTGGACCGGGGAGCTGTTTTTT. This translates into CASSKWTGELFF.

This chain links TRBV5-1 with TRBJ2-2; 14 bases line up with TRBD2. The CDR3 sequence is 16 residues long. CDR1 and CDR2 (germline): SGHRS, YFSETQ. With V trimmed by 3 bases and J by 7 bases, 5 bases remained unmatched. CDR3: CASSSGLAGAGGELFF. In DNA, the CDR3 is TGCGCCAGCAGCTCGGGACTAGCGGGAGCGGGCGGGGAGCTGTTTTTT.

The genes are TRBV7-2 and TRBJ2-1; possibly TRBD2 for D (5 bases). The germline CDR1 and CDR2 sequences are SGHTA and FQGNSA. V gave up 5 bases and J gave up 10 bases, with 15 bases separating them. The CDR3 runs 13 residues. The CDR3 protein is CASSRDNRGEQFF. In nucleotides, the CDR3 is TGTGCCAGCAGCCGCGACAACCGGGGAGAGCAGTTCTTC.

The chain links TRBV25-1 to TRBJ1-5, with 9 bases matching TRBD1. J lost 7 bases, V lost 7 bases, and 5 bases had no gene match. The CDR3 covers 13 residues. Looked up from germline, CDR1 is MGHDK and CDR2 is SYGVNS. The CDR3 reads CASKGQGNQPQHF. The CDR3 DNA follows: TGTGCCAGCAAGGGACAGGGAAACCAGCCCCAGCATTTT.

This chain links TRBV19 with TRBJ1-2, with TRBD1 identical over 9 bases. There are 14 residues in the CDR3. The J segment lost 8 bases and the V segment lost 3 bases, leaving 7 bases of the junction unmatched. Germline V gene lookup returns CDR1 LNHDA and CDR2 SQIVND (reference sequence). CDR3 sequence reads: CASSIPGTGKGYTF. CDR3 coding DNA: TGTGCCAGTAGTATCCCAGGGACAGGGAAAGGCTACACCTTC. The full variable domain, completed using reference TRBV19 and TRBJ1-2, is DGGITQSPKYLFRKEGQNVTLSCEQNLNHDAMYWYRQDPGQGLRLIYYSQIVNDFQKGDIAEGYSVSREKKESFPLTVTSAQKNPTAFYLCASSIPGTGKGYTFGSGTRLTVV.

This sequence joins TRBV7-6 and TRBJ2-5, with D unclear. This CDR3 is 13 amino acids long. Between the trimmed V and J ends, which lost 3 bases and 2 bases, there was a span of 7 bases. Germline V gives CDR1 SGHVS, CDR2 FNYEAQ. CDR3 residues: CASSFTYQETQYF. CDR3 nucleotides: TGTGCCAGCAGCTTTACTTATCAAGAGACCCAGTACTTC.

The chain recombines TRBV14 with TRBJ2-5; the D is unclear. The CDR3 is 16 residues long. CDR1 is SGHDN, CDR2 FVKESK, per germline. Trimming left V 4 bases short and J 5 bases short, with 20 bases between. CDR3 in DNA: TGTGCCAGCAGCCGAGTACGAGTGACACCTTCCGAGACCCAGTACTTC. As protein: CASSRVRVTPSETQYF.

This clone was detected only once. DNA of the CDR3: TGCGCCAGCAGCTCGCGCACAATCGGAAACTATGAGCAGTTCTTC. Its protein product is CASSSRTIGNYEQFF. This chain links TRBV5-1 with TRBJ2-1; D remains unclear. The CDR3 totals 15 residues. The V and J ends lost 3 bases and 8 bases respectively, with 18 bases between them. Germline V gene lookup returns CDR1 SGHRS and CDR2 YFSETQ.

The CDR3 DNA reads as TGTGCCTGGCAACCCTATACAGGGGGTGGTGATCAGCCCCAGCATTTT. Its protein product is CAWQPYTGGGDQPQHF. The genes are TRBV30 and TRBJ1-5; TRBD1 matches at 8 bases. The V gene end was trimmed by 5 bases and the J gene end by 5 bases; junction bases not matched to a gene: 14. In germline, CDR1 is GTSNPN, CDR2 SVGIG (reference sequence). CDR3 length: 16 residues.

V is TRBV30 and J is TRBJ1-2; a possible D gene is TRBD1 (5 bases). V was cut by 0 bases and J by 6 bases, with 11 bases left in between. The CDR3 runs 13 residues. Germline assignment: CDR1 GTSNPN and CDR2 SVGIG (reference sequence). CDR3 protein: CAWSVRGADGYTF. In nucleotides, the CDR3 is TGTGCCTGGAGTGTAAGGGGAGCGGATGGCTACACCTTC.

The genes are TRBV25-1 and TRBJ1-1; maybe TRBD1 (5 bases). The CDR3 loop spans 15 amino acids. Trimming took 7 bases from V and 1 from J, leaving 16 bases between them. CDR1 is MGHDK, CDR2 SYGVNS, per germline. CDR3 sequence (DNA): TGTGCCAGCACCAATCCACTAGGGGCGAACACTGAAGCTTTCTTT. Amino acids: CASTNPLGANTEAFF. Full variable domain (outside the CDR3, taken from reference TRBV25-1 and TRBJ1-1): EADIYQTPRYLVIGTGKKITLECSQTMGHDKMYWYQQDPGMELHLIHYSYGVNSTEKGDLSSESTVSRIRTEHFPLTLESARPSHTSQYLCASTNPLGANTEAFFGQGTRLTVV.

By share of the sample, this clone is medium-sized (0.01 to 0.1%). The V gene is TRBV7-8, the J gene TRBJ2-6, with no clear D. Trimming removed 0 bases from V and 0 bases from J, with 6 bases in between. There are 16 residues in the CDR3. The germline CDR1 and CDR2 sequences are SGHVS and FQNEAQ. This CDR3 reads CASSLAGFSGANVLTF. In nucleotides, the CDR3 is TGTGCCAGCAGCTTAGCGGGATTCTCTGGGGCCAACGTCCTGACTTTC.

J is TRBJ2-7 and V is TRBV30; D is ambiguous. The CDR3 spans 11 residues. Germline V gene data show CDR1 as GTSNPN and CDR2 as SVGIG (reference sequence). V lost 1 base and J 5 bases, leaving 6 bases between the germline ends. This CDR3 is CAWSGNHEQYF. The CDR3 DNA sequence: TGTGCCTGGAGTGGAAACCACGAGCAGTACTTC.